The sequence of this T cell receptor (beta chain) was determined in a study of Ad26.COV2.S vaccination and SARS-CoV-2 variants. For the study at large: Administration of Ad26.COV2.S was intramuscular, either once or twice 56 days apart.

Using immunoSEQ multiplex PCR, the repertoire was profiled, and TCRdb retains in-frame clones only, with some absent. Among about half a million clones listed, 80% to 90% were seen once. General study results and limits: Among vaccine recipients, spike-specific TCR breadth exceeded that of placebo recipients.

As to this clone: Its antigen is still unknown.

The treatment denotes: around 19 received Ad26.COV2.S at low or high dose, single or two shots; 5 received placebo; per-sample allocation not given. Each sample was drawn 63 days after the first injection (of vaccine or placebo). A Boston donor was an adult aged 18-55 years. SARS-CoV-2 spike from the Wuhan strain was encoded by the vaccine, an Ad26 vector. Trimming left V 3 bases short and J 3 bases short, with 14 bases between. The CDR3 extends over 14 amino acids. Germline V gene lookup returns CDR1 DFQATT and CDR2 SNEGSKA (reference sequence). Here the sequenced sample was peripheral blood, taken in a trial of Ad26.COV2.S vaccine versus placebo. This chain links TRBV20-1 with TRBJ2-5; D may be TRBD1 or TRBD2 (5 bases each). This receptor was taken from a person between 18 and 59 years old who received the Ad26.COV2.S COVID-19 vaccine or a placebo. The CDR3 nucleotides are TGCAGTGCTAGTATCGGGGCCGCCAAAGAGACCCAGTACTTC. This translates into CSASIGAAKETQYF.